The rows below give T cell receptor beta chains drawn from one sample of a study of memory CD4+ T cells and cytomegalovirus serostatus. Data came from immunoSEQ multiplex PCR; TCRdb stores just in-frame clones and leaves some out. The table lists nearly 60,000 clones, about three quarters of them singletons. Sequencing used memory CD4+ T cells from blood. The receptor set was obtained from an adult in good health and CMV-seronegative. The CDR3 runs from the conserved cysteine through the conserved F or W.

j_gene | v_gene | CDR3aa
TRBJ2-5 | TRBV7-2 | CASGRGARETQYF
TRBJ1-1 | TRBV19 | CASSMGGGTEAFF
TRBJ2-1 | TRBV7-2 | CASSPHGTSADNEQFF
TRBJ2-7 | TRBV23-1 | CASSHGTKKYEQYF
TRBJ1-5 | TRBV7-9 | CASSLDRENQPQHF
TRBJ2-1 | TRBV7-2 | CASSLTGTLTYNEQFF
TRBJ1-1 | TRBV4-3 | CASSQERTGGLTEAFF
TRBJ2-2 | TRBV10-2 | CASKWDTNTGELFF
TRBJ1-5 | TRBV19 | CASSMAPLEPQHF
TRBJ2-2 | TRBV6-5 | CASSYEGLIGELFF
TRBJ2-1 | TRBV2 | CASTRLPSYNEQFF
TRBJ2-1 | TRBV6-1 | CASSFGQGRGEQFF
TRBJ2-1 | TRBV29-1 | CSVGWGGRLNEQFF
TRBJ2-1 | TRBV4-1 | CASSLGQGSWSGQFF
TRBJ1-5 | TRBV2 | CASSVGPNQPQHF
TRBJ2-1 | TRBV7-2 | CASSRTGTSGSSEQFF
TRBJ1-1 | TRBV11-2 | CASSSTGTVNTEAFF
TRBJ2-1 | TRBV9 | CASSAGLAANNEQFF
TRBJ2-4 | TRBV7-9 | CASSLGQGATKNIQYF
TRBJ2-5 | TRBV7-9 | CASSLRRHIGETQYF
TRBJ2-3 | TRBV15 | CATSRDWDTDTQYF
TRBJ2-7 | TRBV20-1 | CSAPSGQGQYF
TRBJ2-3 | TRBV30 | CAWGGTDTQYF
TRBJ1-1 | TRBV28 | CASSLGQGRAFF
TRBJ2-7 | TRBV9 | CASSATLTTGQYF
TRBJ2-7 | TRBV18 | CASSPVTGTGFYEQYF